This T cell receptor beta chain is drawn from a study of CD8 T cells in ankylosing spondylitis. Study observations and caveats: Significant enrichment of disease-linked clones was reportedly seen in matched ankylosing spondylitis synovial fluid. Peripheral blood held disease-linked clones only at relatively low frequency, and these were CD8+.

Libraries for TCR beta were made by quantitative 5'-RACE with molecular barcodes. TCRdb reprocessed the 5' RACE reads via MiXCR and lists one record per CDR3 protein. The table includes about 250,000 distinct CDR3 sequences, roughly 32% detected once. Details on this clonotype: The antigen is undetermined.

The sequenced sample was blood, either unsorted or a sorted T cell fraction (not recorded which). The clonotype was recovered from a male donor with ankylosing spondylitis or in good health (not recorded which).

The CDR3 reads CSARAAGMGNIQYF. CDR3 coding DNA: TGCAGTGCTAGAGCCGCGGGGATGGGAAACATTCAGTACTTC. This chain links TRBV20-1 with TRBJ2-4, with D perhaps matching TRBD2 (6 bases). V was cut by 1 base and J by 6 bases, with 13 bases left in between. Looked up from germline, CDR1 is DFQATT and CDR2 is SNEGSKA (reference sequence). This CDR3 spans 14 amino acids.